Listed below are T cell receptor beta chains from one sample, sequenced in a study of T-cell reconstitution after alpha-beta-depleted transplantation in children. One entry per CDR3 protein results from TCRdb running MiXCR on the PCR reads. This sample has 77,000 or so distinct CDR3 sequences, with around 18% found just once. The material was PBMCs, mostly from graft donor cells, obtained 360 days after TCRalphabeta/CD19-depleted stem cell transplant. Every receptor here comes from a male patient aged 2-15 years who had a stem cell transplant for acute lymphoblastic leukemia, so the T cells may come from the graft donor. The CDR3 runs from the conserved cysteine through the conserved F or W. The D gene is left open where the match is weak. Rows may omit the clone size; those that give it use once, few, many or a size class.

>TRBV12-3/TRBV12-4|TRBJ2-1|.|.
CASSYAGLTTGEQFF
TGTGCCAGCAGTTACGCCGGACTTACTACTGGTGAGCAGTTCTTC
>TRBV20-1|TRBJ2-5|.|TRBD2
CSASSGTSGRKTQYF
TGCAGTGCTAGCTCTGGGACTAGCGGGAGAAAGACCCAGTACTTC
>TRBV10-2|TRBJ2-7|.|TRBD1
CASSDGDRVYEQYF
TGCGCCAGCAGTGACGGAGACAGGGTGTACGAGCAGTACTTC
>TRBV7-9|TRBJ1-4|.|.
CASSLGDTRNEKMFF
TGTGCCAGCAGCTTAGGGGACACCCGAAATGAAAAGATGTTTTTT
>TRBV3-1|TRBJ1-4|many|.
CASSQGGIANEKLFF
TGTGCCAGCAGCCAAGGAGGGATCGCTAATGAAAAACTGTTTTTT
>TRBV5-5|TRBJ2-1|.|TRBD2
CASSLLGSGRGEQFF
TGTGCCAGCAGCTTATTGGGTAGCGGGAGGGGTGAGCAGTTCTTC
>TRBV9|TRBJ2-7|few|TRBD1
CASSVAAGTGATEQYF
TGTGCCAGCAGCGTAGCGGCGGGGACAGGGGCCACTGAGCAGTACTTC
>TRBV6-5|TRBJ2-3|few|TRBD1
CASSWTGSTDTQYF
TGTGCCAGCAGTTGGACAGGATCCACAGATACGCAGTATTTT
>TRBV4-2|TRBJ2-2|.|TRBD2
CASSQGGFWRGVTGELFF
TGTGCCAGCAGCCAAGGAGGATTTTGGCGGGGGGTCACCGGGGAGCTGTTTTTT
>TRBV5-1|TRBJ2-6|few|TRBD2
CASSFGTSGRVGANVLTF
TGCGCCAGCAGCTTTGGGACTAGCGGGAGGGTAGGGGCCAACGTCCTGACTTTC
>TRBV20-1|TRBJ2-7|.|TRBD2
CSASPLAGPSYEQYF
TGCAGTGCTAGTCCGCTAGCGGGGCCCTCCTACGAGCAGTACTTC
>TRBV7-8|TRBJ2-7|.|TRBD1
CASSLGDRRYEQYF
TGTGCCAGCAGCTTAGGGGACAGACGGTACGAGCAGTACTTC
>TRBV18|TRBJ2-7|few|TRBD1
CASSRGQGRDEQYF
TGTGCCAGCTCACGAGGACAGGGAAGGGACGAGCAGTACTTC
>TRBV7-9|TRBJ1-5|.|.
CASSLLGQPQHF
TGTGCCAGCAGCTTGCTGGGTCAGCCCCAGCATTTT
>TRBV6-1|TRBJ2-7|few|TRBD2
CASSESRSLAGTSYEQYF
TGTGCCAGCAGTGAAAGTAGATCACTAGCGGGAACCTCCTACGAGCAGTACTTC
>TRBV5-1|TRBJ2-6|.|.
CATRVPGKIGANVLTF
TGCGCCACCCGGGTGCCAGGGAAGATAGGGGCCAACGTCCTGACTTTC
>TRBV7-8|TRBJ2-3|.|TRBD1
CASSPTGVLFTDTQYF
TGTGCCAGCAGCCCCACAGGGGTGCTGTTCACAGATACGCAGTATTTT
>TRBV25-1|TRBJ2-2|few|.
CASGSVGPYTGELFF
TGTGCCAGCGGGTCGGTTGGCCCATACACCGGGGAGCTGTTTTTT
>TRBV7-9|TRBJ2-5|.|.
CASSLVLSLWETQYF
TGTGCCAGCAGCTTAGTTTTATCACTCTGGGAGACCCAGTACTTC
>TRBV12-3/TRBV12-4|TRBJ2-1|many|TRBD2
CASSSVSGEGNEQFF
TGTGCCAGCAGTTCGGTTAGCGGGGAGGGGAATGAGCAGTTCTTC
>TRBV5-5|TRBJ2-5|many|.
CASSFGHFQETQYF
TGCGCCAGCAGCTTCGGGCACTTCCAAGAGACCCAGTACTTC
>TRBV27|TRBJ2-6|once|TRBD1
CASSGQGRNEANVLTF
TGTGCCAGCAGTGGACAGGGGAGAAATGAGGCCAACGTCCTGACTTTC
>TRBV11-1|TRBJ2-1|few|TRBD2
CASSFPRRVEREISGEQFF
TGTGCCAGCAGCTTCCCGCGAAGGGTTGAGCGGGAGATAAGCGGTGAGCAGTTCTTC
>TRBV12-3/TRBV12-4|TRBJ2-2|few|.
CASSTVWTGELFF
TGTGCCAGCAGTACAGTGTGGACCGGGGAGCTGTTTTTT
>TRBV3-1|TRBJ2-7|few|TRBD2
CASSHGTSGSMAYEQYF
TGTGCCAGCAGTCATGGGACTAGCGGGAGCATGGCCTACGAGCAGTACTTC
>TRBV20-1|TRBJ2-1|once|.
CSARDAGSYNEQFF
TGCAGTGCTAGAGATGCCGGCTCCTACAATGAGCAGTTCTTC
>TRBV27|TRBJ1-1|.|.
CASSTNTEAFF
TGTGCCAGCAGCACTAACACTGAAGCTTTCTTT
>TRBV21-1|TRBJ2-1|many|.
CASSKGLAGGPGNEQFF
TGTGCCAGCAGCAAAGGACTAGCGGGAGGGCCGGGGAATGAGCAGTTCTTC
>TRBV7-8|TRBJ2-2|many|.
CASSPGRRYTGELFF
TGTGCCAGCAGCCCTGGGAGGCGGTACACCGGGGAGCTGTTTTTT
>TRBV7-9|TRBJ2-1|many|.
CASRGLLADEQFF
TGTGCCAGCAGGGGACTGCTGGCTGATGAGCAGTTCTTC
>TRBV30|TRBJ2-3|.|TRBD2
CAWSVRAGSTDTQYF
TGTGCCTGGAGTGTCAGAGCGGGAAGCACAGATACGCAGTATTTT
>TRBV5-1|TRBJ2-6|.|.
CASSLGLLPYRVTGANVLTF
TGCGCCAGCAGCTTGGGATTGCTACCCTACCGGGTAACTGGGGCCAACGTCCTGACTTTC
>TRBV20-1|TRBJ1-1|.|.
CSASSLPEAFF
TGCAGTGCTAGTTCACTCCCTGAAGCTTTCTTT
>TRBV20-1|TRBJ2-7|few|.
CSVEDPSYEQYF
TGCAGTGTGGAGGACCCCTCCTACGAGCAGTACTTC
>TRBV29-1|TRBJ2-1|.|TRBD2
CSVSLLAGGSNEQFF
TGCAGCGTTTCCCTACTAGCGGGAGGAAGCAATGAGCAGTTCTTC
>TRBV20-1|TRBJ2-3|.|.
CSASEVRPVTDTQYF
TGCAGTGCTAGCGAGGTCCGTCCCGTAACAGATACGCAGTATTTT
>TRBV7-6|TRBJ2-7|.|TRBD2
CASSPGLSGRSYEQYF
TGTGCCAGCAGCCCAGGCCTGAGCGGGAGGTCCTACGAGCAGTACTTC
>TRBV12-3/TRBV12-4|TRBJ2-7|many|TRBD1
CASSTFRTGGFSYDEQYF
TGTGCCAGCAGTACATTCCGGACAGGGGGGTTTAGCTATGACGAGCAGTACTTC
>TRBV9|TRBJ2-6|.|.
CASRRGSGANVLTF
TGTGCCAGCAGGAGGGGGTCTGGGGCCAACGTCCTGACTTTC
>TRBV5-4|TRBJ2-3|many|TRBD2
CASSKGLAGGADTQYF
TGTGCCAGCAGCAAGGGACTAGCGGGAGGGGCAGATACGCAGTATTTT
>TRBV12-3/TRBV12-4|TRBJ2-2|.|.
CASSFGATGELFF
TGTGCCAGCAGTTTCGGGGCCACCGGGGAGCTGTTTTTT
>TRBV5-1|TRBJ2-7|few|.
CASTLGGTVPYEQYF
TGCGCCAGCACCTTGGGAGGGACAGTTCCCTACGAGCAGTACTTC
>TRBV3-1|TRBJ2-1|few|TRBD2
CASSQNGLVGLSVQFF
TGTGCCAGCAGCCAAAATGGACTAGTTGGGCTTAGTGTACAGTTCTTC
>TRBV6-5|TRBJ2-7|.|.
CASSYSEVDEQYF
TGTGCCAGCAGTTACTCCGAGGTGGACGAGCAGTACTTC
>TRBV3-1|TRBJ2-5|.|TRBD1
CASSNRGHSETQYF
TGTGCCAGCAGCAACAGGGGGCACTCGGAGACCCAGTACTTC